This T cell receptor beta chain is from a study of CD8 T cells in Susac syndrome. Sequencing of TCR beta drew on CD8+ and CD4+ T cells from blood. It was healthy donors who served as the controls, matched for age and sex. TEMRA cells were FACS-enriched, unlike CD8+ and CD4+ T cells, which were negatively isolated. Random hexamers served to reverse transcribe roughly 0.45 to 1 ug RNA. TCRdb called the immunoSEQ multiplex PCR reads again in MiXCR, with one record for every CDR3 protein. This table holds around 190,000 distinct CDR3 sequences, approximately 93% found once. Sequencing was performed on CD4+ T cells from PBMCs. This receptor was taken from a human donor in good health.

As DNA, the CDR3 is TGTGCCATCAGTGGTATCAGGGGGCAAACCGAAGCTTTCTTT. Translated: CAISGIRGQTEAFF. This chain connects TRBV10-3 to TRBJ1-1; 8 bases map to TRBD1. The germline V gene has CDR1 ENHRY and CDR2 SYGVKD. The CDR3 has 14 residues. J gave up 8 bases and V 4 bases, and 9 bases lay outside the gene matches.